The 4 T cell receptor beta chains presented below share a single source sample, sequenced in a study of response to subunit inactivated influenza vaccine. Each CDR3 protein is one row after TCRdb ran MiXCR on the RT-PCR reads. The repertoire consists of over 300,000 distinct CDR3 sequences, with around a fifth occurring once and the leading ten covering roughly a tenth. The sample here was PBMCs from blood, taken about 20 months after vaccination. The receptors were gathered from a man aged 45 to 70 who received an inactivated influenza vaccine.

This chain joins TRBV25-1 and TRBJ1-4; D remains unclear. The germline gives CDR1 MGHDK, CDR2 SYGVNS. This CDR3 comprises 15 residues. V was trimmed by 4 bases and J by 7 bases, leaving 16 bases between them. CDR3 DNA: TGTGCCAGCAGTGCAACGCTGTTTTCGGGTGAAAAACTGTTTTTT. It specifies CASSATLFSGEKLFF.

This clonotype was seen ten or more times. The germline gene is not matched at one end of the junction; a read error may be the cause. This chain uses TRBV3-1 with TRBJ1-3; D uncertain. This CDR3 has 14 residues. Germline V CDR1 and CDR2: LGHDT, YNNKEL (reference sequence). CDR3 in amino acids: CASSQGGDGDTIYF. In DNA form, the CDR3 reads TGTGCCAGCAGCCAAGGTGGCGATGGAGACACCATATATTTT.

This clonotype occurred many times. The chain has TRBV4-3 and TRBJ1-2; perhaps TRBD1 as D (6 bases). V was cut by 3 bases and J by 0 bases, with 11 bases left in between. This CDR3 has 15 amino acids. Germline values: CDR1 LGHNA, CDR2 YSLEER. The CDR3 protein is CASSQSRQANYGYTF. The CDR3 region has the DNA TGCGCCAGCAGCCAGAGTAGACAGGCTAACTATGGCTACACCTTC.

A few counts support this clonotype. This sequence joins TRBV5-1 and TRBJ2-7; 10 positions match TRBD1. Germline CDR1 and CDR2: SGHRS and YFSETQ. J lost 4 bases, V lost 1 base, and 5 bases had no gene match. This CDR3 comprises 15 residues. The CDR3 bases are TGCGCCAGCAGCTTGACTGGACAGGGGGTTTACGAGCAGTACTTC. As protein: CASSLTGQGVYEQYF. Complete variable domain (other parts from reference TRBV5-1 and TRBJ2-7): KAGVTQTPRYLIKTRGQQVTLSCSPISGHRSVSWYQQTPGQGLQFLFEYFSETQRNKGNFPGRFSGRQFSNSRSEMNVSTLELGDSALYLCASSLTGQGVYEQYFGPGTRLTVT.